Described below is a single T cell receptor beta chain sequence and its context. In the source study's methods: The authors estimated nucleated cell counts from reference gene primer amplification. The data were produced by immunoSEQ multiplex PCR, yet TCRdb's version contains in-frame clones alone and is incomplete. That table furnishes V, J and clone size, whereas the DNA furnished D and trimming. The sample carries 60,000 or so clones, about 90% recorded once. Germline CDR1 MNHEY, CDR2 SVGAGI. This CDR3 is built from 14 residues. Losses at the gene ends were 2 bases for V and 5 bases for J; bases not matched to a gene: 0. These data come from a study of blood T cell repertoires in COVID-19.

This receptor was obtained from a man in his 60s with active or convalescent COVID-19. Sequencing was carried out using peripheral blood. J is TRBJ2-1 and V is TRBV6-5; TRBD2 matches 10 bases. Here the CDR3 reads CASSYTSGDNEQFF. The CDR3 region has the DNA TGTGCCAGCAGTTACACTAGCGGGGACAATGAGCAGTTCTTC.